The 21 T cell receptor beta chains below all came from one sample that was sequenced in a study of blood T cell repertoires in COVID-19 (dated by TCRdb to 2018 to 2021). The library was generated by the immunoSEQ multiplex PCR assay. TCRdb's version of the immuneACCESS table is confined to in-frame rearrangements and falls short of the full clone set. An unresolved V gene accounts for under half of the shortfall where checked; the remainder is of unknown origin. The sample yields about 45,000 clones; around 80% were counted once. In total, the top ten clones hold around an eighth of the sample. The material sequenced was peripheral blood. These receptor sequences come from a human donor in a cohort sampled during active COVID-19.

V is TRBV11-3 and J is TRBJ2-3, with 9 bases fitting TRBD1. V was clipped by 0 bases and J by 6 bases; unmatched bases: 10. Germline assignment: CDR1 SGHNT and CDR2 YENEEA. The CDR3 is 17 residues long. The CDR3 DNA sequence: TGTGCCAGCAGCTTAGAGGCACAGGGGGCGATAGGGGATACGCAGTATTTT. It codes for CASSLEAQGAIGDTQYF. The variable domain in full, with the rest retrieved from reference TRBV11-3 and TRBJ2-3, is EAGVVQSPRYKIIEKKQPVAFWCNPISGHNTLYWYLQNLGQGPELLIRYENEEAVDDSQLPKDRFSAERLKGVDSTLKIQPAELGDSAVYLCASSLEAQGAIGDTQYFGPGTRLTVL.

This chain links TRBV6-5 with TRBJ1-4; a possible D gene is TRBD1 (5 bases). This CDR3 contains 13 residues. With 7 bases removed from V and 3 bases from J, the gap between germline ends came to 9 bases. Germline V CDR1 and CDR2: MNHEY, SVGAGI. DNA of the CDR3: TGTGCCAGCAACAGGACCCCTAATGAAAAACTGTTTTTT. This encodes CASNRTPNEKLFF.

The chain uses TRBV5-1 and TRBJ2-2, with 11 bases aligning to TRBD2. Looked up from germline, CDR1 is SGHRS and CDR2 is YFSETQ. V dropped 0 bases and J dropped 4; count of bases not matched to a gene: 11. CDR3 length: 19 amino acids. The CDR3 is CASSLGWLAGGQITGELFF. As DNA, the CDR3 is TGCGCCAGCAGCTTGGGGTGGCTAGCGGGAGGACAAATCACCGGGGAGCTGTTTTTT.

This rearrangement joins TRBV24-1 to TRBJ2-3; 7 bases align to TRBD2. In germline, CDR1 is KGHDR, CDR2 SFDVKD. V lost 3 bases and J lost 1; bases outside the gene matches: 6. This CDR3 contains 16 residues. This chain's CDR3 is CATSDSAGVGTDTQYF. Here the CDR3 DNA reads TGTGCCACCAGTGATAGCGCGGGAGTTGGCACAGATACGCAGTATTTT.

The rearrangement uses TRBV11-2 and TRBJ2-2; TRBD2 matches 8 bases. Losses at the gene ends were 3 bases for V and 0 bases for J; bases not matched to a gene: 3. Germline values: CDR1 SGHAT, CDR2 FQNNGV. CDR3 length: 16 amino acids. The CDR3 DNA is TGTGCCAGCAGCTTGGGAGCGGGAGCGAACACCGGGGAGCTGTTTTTT. The encoded protein is CASSLGAGANTGELFF.

The J gene is TRBJ2-1, the V gene TRBV12-3 or TRBV12-4; no definite D call. Trimming shortened V by 5 bases and J by 9 bases, and 11 bases separated the two germline ends. This CDR3 has 12 amino acids. The CDR3 loop reads CASSILGSEQFF. The DNA of the CDR3 is TGTGCCAGCAGTATCTTGGGCAGTGAGCAGTTCTTC.

This chain links TRBV11-1 with TRBJ2-3; 9 nucleotides match TRBD1. This CDR3 spans 15 amino acids. V was pared by 5 bases and J by 1 base, with 4 bases of the junction left unmatched. In germline, CDR1 is SGHAT, CDR2 FQDESV (reference sequence). The CDR3 reads CASSRRQGGTDTQYF. The CDR3 nucleotides read TGTGCCAGCAGCCGTCGACAGGGGGGCACAGATACGCAGTATTTT.

The rearrangement joins TRBV7-8 to TRBJ1-4; D gene uncertain. CDR3 length: 14 residues. Germline V gene data show CDR1 as SGHVS and CDR2 as FQNEAQ. The germline V and J ends were trimmed by 7 bases and 0 bases, with 9 bases remaining between them. For the CDR3, the DNA is TGTGCCAGCAACGACTGGGCAACTAATGAAAAACTGTTTTTT. Translating it yields CASNDWATNEKLFF.

The count of this clone is one. This sequence joins TRBV11-2 and TRBJ2-1, with a possible D match to TRBD2 (5 bases). Germline assignment: CDR1 SGHAT and CDR2 FQNNGV. V shed 3 bases and J shed 7 bases, with 7 bases lying between them. This CDR3 has 12 amino acids. For the CDR3, the DNA is TGTGCCAGCAGCTTGTCGGGGAATGAGCAGTTCTTC. Translating gives CASSLSGNEQFF.

The chain is built from TRBV4-2 and TRBJ2-5, with D perhaps matching TRBD1 (6 bases). Trimming left V 4 bases short and J 0 bases short, with 18 bases between. Germline V gene sequence: CDR1 LGHNA, CDR2 YNFKEQ. This CDR3 has 17 residues. CDR3: CASSPSDSLPYQETQYF. The CDR3 bases are TGTGCCAGCAGCCCGTCGGACAGTCTCCCTTACCAAGAGACCCAGTACTTC.

The rearrangement links TRBV3-1 (or the pseudogene TRBV3-2) to TRBJ2-7; 7 bases map to TRBD1. There are 14 residues in the CDR3. The V gene's germline CDR1 is LGHDT and CDR2 YNNKEL (reference sequence). V dropped 4 bases and J dropped 1; count of bases not matched to a gene: 4. CDR3 sequence (DNA): TGTGCCAGCAGCCGACAGGGTGTGTCCTACGAGCAGTACTTC. This gives the protein CASSRQGVSYEQYF.

The chain couples TRBV5-1 to TRBJ2-7, with 7 bases lining up with TRBD1. The CDR3 length is 14 residues. Losses at the gene ends were 4 bases for V and 3 bases for J; bases not matched to a gene: 7. Per the germline V gene, CDR1 is SGHRS and CDR2 is YFSETQ. CDR3 region: CASSPGGEVYEQYF. The CDR3 DNA reads TGCGCCAGCAGCCCAGGGGGTGAGGTCTACGAGCAGTACTTC. The variable domain in full, completed from reference TRBV5-1 and TRBJ2-7, reads KAGVTQTPRYLIKTRGQQVTLSCSPISGHRSVSWYQQTPGQGLQFLFEYFSETQRNKGNFPGRFSGRQFSNSRSEMNVSTLELGDSALYLCASSPGGEVYEQYFGPGTRLTVT.

The rearrangement uses TRBV5-4 and TRBJ2-5, with a possible D match to TRBD2 (7 bases). Germline V CDR1 and CDR2: SGHNT, YYREEE (reference sequence). The V and J ends lost 0 bases and 7 bases respectively, with 13 bases between them. This CDR3 has 14 residues. CDR3 region: CASSLGGGVGTQYF. The CDR3 DNA follows: TGTGCCAGCAGCTTGGGCGGGGGCGTCGGGACCCAGTACTTC.

The genes are TRBV19 and TRBJ2-7; 7 bases map to TRBD1. This CDR3 contains 15 residues. Germline trimming cut 7 bases from V and 2 bases from J; bases unmatched to any gene: 11. Germline V CDR1 and CDR2: LNHDA, SQIVND (reference sequence). CDR3: CASTSPRDSPYEQYF. The CDR3 DNA reads as TGTGCCAGTACCTCCCCCCGGGACAGCCCCTACGAGCAGTACTTC. The full variable domain, in which reference TRBV19 and TRBJ2-7 provide the parts outside the CDR3, is DGGITQSPKYLFRKEGQNVTLSCEQNLNHDAMYWYRQDPGQGLRLIYYSQIVNDFQKGDIAEGYSVSREKKESFPLTVTSAQKNPTAFYLCASTSPRDSPYEQYFGPGTRLTVT.

This sequence joins TRBV7-2 and TRBJ1-2, with a possible D match to TRBD1 (6 bases). Trimming took 7 bases from V and 6 from J, leaving 15 bases between them. CDR3 length: 13 amino acids. Germline V gives CDR1 SGHTA, CDR2 FQGNSA. The CDR3 region is CASITTTGNGYTF. The CDR3 nucleotides read TGTGCCAGCATCACTACCACAGGGAATGGCTACACCTTC.

The chain employs TRBV19 and TRBJ1-6, with 9 positions matching TRBD1. Germline lookup yields CDR1 LNHDA and CDR2 SQIVND (reference sequence). The CDR3 loop spans 16 amino acids. The V and J ends lost 10 bases and 10 bases, in that order; junction bases with no gene match: 17. The CDR3: CATSDLQGAERSPLHF. CDR3 DNA: TGTGCCACCTCGGACCTACAGGGGGCGGAAAGATCACCCCTCCACTTT.

The chain recombines TRBV24-1 with TRBJ2-1; D remains unclear. Trimming took off 1 base at V and 8 bases at J, with 8 bases between the two ends. The CDR3 has 13 residues. Germline V lookup: CDR1 KGHDR, CDR2 SFDVKD. CDR3 sequence reads: CATSDFLDDEQFF. As DNA, the CDR3 is TGTGCCACCAGTGATTTTCTAGACGATGAGCAGTTCTTC.

This clone came up many times. This chain uses TRBV3-1 (or the pseudogene TRBV3-2) with TRBJ2-1; 7 bases match TRBD2. Losses at the gene ends were 3 bases for V and 15 bases for J; bases not matched to a gene: 14. The CDR3 totals 14 residues. Germline V gene lookup returns CDR1 LGHDT and CDR2 YNNKEL (reference sequence). The CDR3 coding sequence is TGTGCCAGCAGCCAGACGTTGCGGGAGCCTAGTACGTTCTTC. Translated: CASSQTLREPSTFF.

The chain is built from TRBV6-6 and TRBJ2-1, with 8 bases identical to TRBD2. CDR1 and CDR2 from the germline V gene are MNHNY and SVGAGI (reference sequence). The V segment lost 2 bases and the J segment 6 bases; nucleotides outside the gene matches: 3. CDR3 length: 14 residues. The CDR3 region has the DNA TGTGCCAGCAGTTACGAGCGGGAGAGCAATGAGCAGTTCTTC. It yields the protein CASSYERESNEQFF.

The chain combines TRBV25-1 with TRBJ2-3, with a possible D match to TRBD1 (6 bases). The germline gives CDR1 MGHDK, CDR2 SYGVNS. The CDR3 contains 17 residues. V lost 2 bases, J lost 0 bases, and 15 bases lay in between. CDR3 coding DNA: TGTGCCAGCAGTGAAACGACAGGAAGGCGGAGCACAGATACGCAGTATTTT. It codes for CASSETTGRRSTDTQYF. Together with reference TRBV25-1 and TRBJ2-3, the CDR3 gives the full variable domain: EADIYQTPRYLVIGTGKKITLECSQTMGHDKMYWYQQDPGMELHLIHYSYGVNSTEKGDLSSESTVSRIRTEHFPLTLESARPSHTSQYLCASSETTGRRSTDTQYFGPGTRLTVL.

The chain carries TRBV14 and TRBJ2-3; TRBD1 matches 7 bases. J gave up 2 bases and V 4 bases, and 9 bases lay outside the gene matches. Per the germline V gene, CDR1 is SGHDN and CDR2 is FVKESK. The CDR3 loop spans 16 amino acids. The CDR3 loop is CASSRRDSRPTDTQYF. The CDR3 region has the DNA TGTGCCAGCAGCCGCCGGGACAGCCGGCCCACAGATACGCAGTATTTT.